This is a list of T cell receptor beta chains from one sample in a study of cytomegalovirus exposure and HLA in healthy donors. Method: immunoSEQ multiplex PCR; TCRdb's copy keeps in-frame clones and lacks some. The sample has some 160,000 clones, roughly 85% seen once. Sequences were obtained from PBMCs. The source is a male donor in good health and CMV-seropositive. The CDR3 runs from the conserved cysteine through the conserved F or W. The D gene is left open where the match is weak. Some rows have no size entry. The others give once, few or many, or a class for an expanded clone.

j_gene: TRBJ2-3; v_gene: TRBV30; d_gene: TRBD2; abundance: -; CDR3aa: CAWNQGLAGSDTQYF
j_gene: TRBJ1-5; v_gene: TRBV30; d_gene: -; abundance: -; CDR3aa: CAWSAGAGNQPQHF
j_gene: TRBJ1-5; v_gene: TRBV30; d_gene: -; abundance: few; CDR3aa: CAWSHSNQPQHF
j_gene: TRBJ1-1; v_gene: TRBV6-5; d_gene: -; abundance: -; CDR3aa: CASSYSRNTEAFF
j_gene: TRBJ1-2; v_gene: TRBV5-5; d_gene: -; abundance: once; CDR3aa: CASSSDRTARGYTF
j_gene: TRBJ2-7; v_gene: TRBV9; d_gene: -; abundance: -; CDR3aa: CASSEGVSYEQYF
j_gene: TRBJ2-1; v_gene: TRBV11-2; d_gene: TRBD2; abundance: -; CDR3aa: CASSTGTSGSYEQFF
j_gene: TRBJ1-2; v_gene: TRBV30; d_gene: TRBD1; abundance: -; CDR3aa: CAWKTGVGGYTF
j_gene: TRBJ2-2; v_gene: TRBV27; d_gene: TRBD1; abundance: -; CDR3aa: CASSLQGARTGELFF
j_gene: TRBJ2-1; v_gene: TRBV5-1; d_gene: -; abundance: once; CDR3aa: CASSLGGRGLYNEQFF
j_gene: TRBJ2-7; v_gene: TRBV7-9; d_gene: TRBD2; abundance: -; CDR3aa: CASSPEGGFSYEQYF
j_gene: TRBJ1-2; v_gene: TRBV19; d_gene: -; abundance: once; CDR3aa: CASSWGVYGYTF
j_gene: TRBJ2-4; v_gene: TRBV5-1; d_gene: TRBD1; abundance: -; CDR3aa: CASSSRTGKNIQYF
j_gene: TRBJ2-7; v_gene: TRBV6-1; d_gene: TRBD1; abundance: -; CDR3aa: CASSAPETGSYEQYF
j_gene: TRBJ1-5; v_gene: TRBV19; d_gene: -; abundance: -; CDR3aa: CASSRRNQPQHF
j_gene: TRBJ1-2; v_gene: TRBV28; d_gene: TRBD1; abundance: few; CDR3aa: CASRGTGEDGYTF
j_gene: TRBJ2-5; v_gene: TRBV5-6; d_gene: TRBD2; abundance: few; CDR3aa: CASSLLAGEETQYF
j_gene: TRBJ2-7; v_gene: TRBV5-6; d_gene: TRBD2; abundance: few; CDR3aa: CASSRDGRFYEQYF
j_gene: TRBJ1-1; v_gene: TRBV9; d_gene: -; abundance: -; CDR3aa: CASGAGWPNTEAFF
j_gene: TRBJ2-4; v_gene: TRBV10-2; d_gene: -; abundance: -; CDR3aa: CASSESGAGLAKNSQYF
j_gene: TRBJ1-2; v_gene: TRBV4-1; d_gene: TRBD1; abundance: -; CDR3aa: CASSQPFGQGSSGYTF
j_gene: TRBJ1-2; v_gene: TRBV5-4; d_gene: TRBD1; abundance: -; CDR3aa: CASSSRDRPPTF
j_gene: TRBJ2-2; v_gene: TRBV5-1; d_gene: -; abundance: -; CDR3aa: CASSLGRPPPLLGTGELFF
j_gene: TRBJ2-3; v_gene: TRBV10-1; d_gene: -; abundance: -; CDR3aa: CASSELGGTDTQYF
j_gene: TRBJ1-4; v_gene: TRBV28; d_gene: TRBD1; abundance: once; CDR3aa: CASSMRQGNREKLFF
j_gene: TRBJ1-1; v_gene: TRBV7-2; d_gene: -; abundance: -; CDR3aa: CASSSRGGANTEAFF
j_gene: TRBJ2-5; v_gene: TRBV18; d_gene: -; abundance: once; CDR3aa: CASSPPGEETQYF
j_gene: TRBJ2-3; v_gene: TRBV5-4; d_gene: TRBD2; abundance: -; CDR3aa: CASRPPTSGSADTQYF
j_gene: TRBJ1-2; v_gene: TRBV2; d_gene: -; abundance: -; CDR3aa: CASSMTPGYTF
j_gene: TRBJ1-5; v_gene: TRBV25-1; d_gene: -; abundance: -; CDR3aa: CASSLAHSNQPQHF